This T cell receptor beta chain is drawn from a study of blood T cell repertoires in COVID-19. Study as a whole: Acute-phase and convalescent COVID-19 samples originated in the United States, Italy and Spain. Sources were T cells, B-cell-depleted T cells, or PBMCs; the material itself was cDNA or gDNA.

The CDR3 extends over 12 amino acids. V lost 5 bases and J lost 6, with 8 bases in between. Germline loops: CDR1 LNHDA, CDR2 SQIVND (reference sequence). Original analysis: From reference gene primer amplification, estimates of nucleated cell counts were derived. The protocol was immunoSEQ multiplex PCR, while the TCRdb copy is restricted to in-frame clones and leaves out a portion. V and J calls and clone size follow that table, whereas D and trimming were derived from the DNA. Seen here are fewer than 65,000 clones, 80% to 90% observed once, and the top ten hold about 6.3%. The chain employs TRBV19 and TRBJ2-1; D perhaps matches TRBD2 (6 bases). Specimen: peripheral blood. The TCR comes from a man aged 55 to 70 with acute or convalescent COVID-19. In DNA, the CDR3 is TGTGCCAGTAGTCCGGAGGGCAATGAGCAGTTCTTC. Residues: CASSPEGNEQFF.